This entry lists 31 T cell receptor beta chains sequenced from one sample in a study of T cell changes during pregnancy in multiple sclerosis. The repertoire was sequenced with immunoSEQ multiplex PCR; TCRdb's copy has only in-frame clones and lacks some. The profile shows 100,000 or so clones, around 93% of them singletons. Here the sequenced sample was peripheral blood, taken in the first trimester of pregnancy. All receptors derive from a female donor with multiple sclerosis, enrolled in a pregnancy study.

The chain links TRBV29-1 to TRBJ1-2; the match to TRBD1 covers 9 bases. This CDR3 region has 12 residues. V dropped 3 bases and J dropped 6; count of bases not matched to a gene: 2. From germline, CDR1 is SQVTM and CDR2 ANQGSEA. The CDR3 region is CSVERDRDGYTF. The CDR3 DNA reads TGCAGCGTTGAGAGGGACAGGGATGGCTACACCTTC.

The V call is TRBV15, the J call TRBJ1-4; D unclear. Germline V CDR1 and CDR2: LNHNV, YYDKDF (reference sequence). The CDR3 spans 13 residues. V lost 6 bases and J 2 bases, leaving 7 bases between the germline ends. CDR3: CATRRVTNEKLFF. The CDR3 DNA reads TGTGCCACCAGACGGGTGACTAATGAAAAACTGTTTTTT. Combining the CDR3 with reference TRBV15 and TRBJ1-4 gives the whole variable domain DAMVIQNPRYQVTQFGKPVTLSCSQTLNHNVMYWYQQKSSQAPKLLFHYYDKDFNNEADTPDNFQSRRPNTSFCFLDIRSPGLGDTAMYLCATRRVTNEKLFFGSGTQLSVL.

The rearrangement joins TRBV2 to TRBJ1-2; the D gene is possibly TRBD1 (5 bases). V was shortened by 6 bases and J by 0 bases, with 14 bases between the two germline ends. The CDR3 has 15 residues. Germline lookup yields CDR1 SNHLY and CDR2 FYNNEI. The CDR3, as DNA: TGTGCCAGCAGGAGGGACTCCGAAGCTAACTATGGCTACACCTTC. It encodes CASRRDSEANYGYTF.

In its sample, this clone was seen once. The V gene is TRBV9, the J gene TRBJ2-1; 12 nucleotides line up with TRBD2. Unmatched junction bases numbered 15, after V lost 3 bases and J lost 2 bases. There are 20 residues in the CDR3. Per germline, CDR1 SGDLS and CDR2 YYNGEE. CDR3 sequence reads: CASSADLGLAGGLAYNEQFF. CDR3 coding DNA: TGTGCCAGCAGCGCCGACCTGGGGCTAGCGGGGGGGCTGGCCTACAATGAGCAGTTCTTC.

J is TRBJ2-3 and V is TRBV18; 9 nucleotides agree with TRBD2. CDR1 and CDR2 (germline): KGHSH, LQKENI. V dropped 3 bases and J dropped 0; count of bases not matched to a gene: 10. The CDR3 extends over 18 amino acids. CDR3 region: CASSPGLAGTLSTDTQYF. CDR3 sequence (DNA): TGTGCCAGCTCACCGGGGCTAGCGGGGACCTTGAGCACAGATACGCAGTATTTT.

This chain uses TRBV6-1 with TRBJ1-2; D gene unclear. This CDR3 contains 14 residues. Germline V gene lookup returns CDR1 MNHNS and CDR2 SASEGT. Trimming cost V 2 bases and J 1 base, with 8 bases left between them. CDR3 sequence: CASSEPGNNYGYTF. In DNA, the CDR3 is TGTGCCAGCAGTGAACCGGGGAATAACTATGGCTACACCTTC.

V gene TRBV5-6 combines with J gene TRBJ1-2; D gene unclear. V dropped 1 base and J dropped 3 bases, with 10 bases sitting between them. CDR3 length: 14 amino acids. Germline values: CDR1 SGHDT, CDR2 YYEEEE. In DNA form, the CDR3 reads TGTGCCAGCAGCTTGCCTCCCCCCGACTATGGCTACACCTTC. Its protein product is CASSLPPPDYGYTF.

The rearrangement links TRBV19 to TRBJ2-1; D possibly corresponds to TRBD1 (6 bases). CDR3 length equals 12 residues. V lost 6 bases and J 7 bases, leaving 10 bases between the germline ends. The germline gives CDR1 LNHDA, CDR2 SQIVND (reference sequence). CDR3 loop: CASRDRLNEQFF. DNA of the CDR3: TGTGCCAGTAGGGACAGATTAAATGAGCAGTTCTTC.

The chain has TRBV11-1 and TRBJ2-7; 7 positions agree with TRBD2. The V segment lost 1 base and the J segment 3 bases; nucleotides outside the gene matches: 6. There are 15 residues in the CDR3. The V gene's germline CDR1 is SGHAT and CDR2 FQDESV (reference sequence). CDR3 nucleotide sequence: TGTGCCAGCAGCTTAGGCGCGGGGGTCAACTACGAGCAGTACTTC. Translation gives CASSLGAGVNYEQYF.

V usage is TRBV9 and J usage is TRBJ2-3, with a tentative D call TRBD2 (5 bases). The CDR3 totals 15 residues. Trimming stripped 1 base from V and 0 bases from J, with 9 bases between. Looked up from germline, CDR1 is SGDLS and CDR2 is YYNGEE. This chain's CDR3 is CASSVPPGSTDTQYF. The CDR3 DNA follows: TGTGCCAGCAGCGTACCACCGGGAAGCACAGATACGCAGTATTTT.

The V call is TRBV27, the J call TRBJ2-7, with D perhaps matching TRBD1 (6 bases). In germline, CDR1 is MNHEY, CDR2 SMNVEV (reference sequence). Between the trimmed V and J ends, which lost 0 bases and 4 bases, there was a span of 10 bases. The CDR3 length is 14 residues. The CDR3 protein is CASSLSPQGYEQYF. The CDR3 coding sequence is TGTGCCAGCAGTTTATCCCCACAGGGTTACGAGCAGTACTTC.

CDR3 protein: CSASRQGEAFF. DNA of the CDR3: TGCAGTGCTAGTAGACAGGGCGAAGCTTTCTTT. The genes are TRBV20-1 and TRBJ1-1, with 7 nucleotides matching TRBD1. Germline values: CDR1 DFQATT, CDR2 SNEGSKA (reference sequence). The junction had 3 bases not matched to a gene; V was cut back by 3 bases and J by 8 bases. The CDR3 has 11 amino acids.

CDR3 region: CASSLTFAGNTEAFF. The DNA for the CDR3 is TGTGCCAGCAGCTTGACATTTGCAGGGAACACTGAAGCTTTCTTT. The V call is TRBV5-6, the J call TRBJ1-1, with unresolved D. The V gene lost 1 base and the J gene lost 1 base, with 11 bases spanning the gap. Germline lookup yields CDR1 SGHDT and CDR2 YYEEEE. This CDR3 region has 15 residues.

The chain joins TRBV29-1 to TRBJ1-3, with D tentatively TRBD1 (5 bases). The CDR3 extends over 13 amino acids. Deletions cut 3 bases from V and 4 bases from J, with 10 bases between. The germline gives CDR1 SQVTM, CDR2 ANQGSEA. CDR3 residues: CSVDPGNGNTIYF. The CDR3 DNA reads as TGCAGCGTTGACCCAGGGAACGGAAACACCATATATTTT.

The chain is built from TRBV18 and TRBJ1-1, with D tentatively TRBD1 (6 bases). V dropped 2 bases and J dropped 4 bases, with 14 bases sitting between them. The CDR3 contains 15 residues. Per germline, CDR1 KGHSH and CDR2 LQKENI. CDR3 loop: CASSPLAGQITEAFF. The CDR3 DNA reads TGTGCCAGCTCACCATTGGCCGGACAGATCACTGAAGCTTTCTTT.

This sequence joins TRBV18 and TRBJ1-2; the D gene is possibly TRBD1 (5 bases). In germline, CDR1 is KGHSH, CDR2 LQKENI. The V gene lost 1 base and the J gene lost 7 bases, with 16 bases spanning the gap. This CDR3 has 15 amino acids. CDR3 bases: TGTGCCAGCTCACCACTTAGGGGCGCGTTGGGTGGCTACACCTTC. Amino acid sequence: CASSPLRGALGGYTF.

The chain is built from TRBV29-1 and TRBJ2-7; D perhaps matches TRBD1 (6 bases). CDR1 SQVTM and CDR2 ANQGSEA come from the germline V gene. V shed 4 bases and J shed 1 base, with 8 bases lying between them. The CDR3 sequence is 12 residues long. CDR3 amino acids: CSVATGSYEQYF. DNA of the CDR3: TGCAGCGTTGCTACAGGGTCCTACGAGCAGTACTTC.

This clone showed up just once. The chain has TRBV18 and TRBJ2-1; 9 positions agree with TRBD2. The V gene end was trimmed by 6 bases and the J gene end by 4 bases; junction bases not matched to a gene: 19. Germline CDR1 reads KGHSH; CDR2 reads LQKENI. This CDR3 has 19 amino acids. Here the CDR3 reads CASSLLDGAGGAGYNEQFF. The CDR3 region has the DNA TGTGCCAGCTCGCTCCTCGACGGAGCGGGGGGAGCGGGATACAATGAGCAGTTCTTC.

The J gene is TRBJ1-1, the V gene TRBV10-1; 12 nucleotides line up with TRBD1. Trimming removed 2 bases from V and 11 bases from J; junction bases left unmatched: 6. The CDR3 sequence is 14 residues long. CDR1 is WNHNN and CDR2 is SYGVQD in the germline V gene (reference sequence). This CDR3 reads CASSERSGQGAAFF. For the CDR3, the DNA is TGCGCCAGCAGTGAGCGGTCGGGACAGGGGGCGGCTTTCTTT.

The rearrangement links TRBV6-5 to TRBJ1-4; weak D call: TRBD1 (5 bases). V was shortened by 10 bases and J by 8 bases, with 11 bases between the two germline ends. Germline V gives CDR1 MNHEY, CDR2 SVGAGI. This CDR3 region has 11 residues. The CDR3 sequence: CATSRQEKLFF. CDR3 nucleotide sequence: TGTGCCACCTCGCGACAGGAAAAACTGTTTTTT.

This sequence joins TRBV30 and TRBJ1-6; D remains unclear. Germline CDR1 is GTSNPN and CDR2 is SVGIG (reference sequence). CDR3 length: 13 residues. V shed 4 bases and J shed 10 bases, with 14 bases lying between them. For the CDR3, the DNA is TGTGCCTGGACGTTTGCGGCGGGATCACCCCTCCACTTT. It is translated as CAWTFAAGSPLHF. Based on the CDR3 plus reference TRBV30 and TRBJ1-6, the full variable domain is SQTIHQWPATLVQPVGSPLSLECTVEGTSNPNLYWYRQAAGRGLQLLFYSVGIGQISSEVPQNLSASRPQDRQFILSSKKLLLSDSGFYLCAWTFAAGSPLHFGNGTRLTVT.

Here the CDR3 DNA reads TGTGCCAGCAGACCCACGACAGGCTTTAGTGAAAAACTGTTTTTT. This gives the protein CASRPTTGFSEKLFF. This rearrangement joins TRBV2 to TRBJ1-4, with a weak D call TRBD1 (6 bases). Trimming took off 6 bases at V and 7 bases at J, with 18 bases between the two ends. This CDR3 comprises 15 residues. In germline, CDR1 is SNHLY, CDR2 FYNNEI.

V usage is TRBV9 and J usage is TRBJ1-1, with a weak D call TRBD1 (6 bases). Germline CDR1 SGDLS, CDR2 YYNGEE. The CDR3 runs 15 residues. Trimming took off 3 bases at V and 4 bases at J, with 16 bases between the two ends. The DNA of the CDR3 is TGTGCCAGCAGCGCCTCATGGGGGGGGGCCACTGAAGCTTTCTTT. Amino acids: CASSASWGGATEAFF.

The V and J genes are TRBV13 and TRBJ2-7; 7 nucleotides agree with TRBD2. This CDR3 contains 14 residues. Unmatched junction bases numbered 6, after V lost 5 bases and J lost 2 bases. Germline V gene lookup returns CDR1 PRHDT and CDR2 FYEKMQ (reference sequence). The CDR3 DNA is TGTGCCAGCAGCCTCGGGGGACTAACCTACGAGCAGTACTTC. Protein product: CASSLGGLTYEQYF.

J is TRBJ1-5 and V is TRBV19, with 9 bases matching TRBD1. This CDR3 has 15 residues. V was clipped by 5 bases and J by 4 bases; unmatched bases: 6. Looked up from germline, CDR1 is LNHDA and CDR2 is SQIVND (reference sequence). CDR3: CASSVTGGSNQPQHF. The CDR3 DNA follows: TGTGCCAGTAGTGTAACAGGGGGCAGTAATCAGCCCCAGCATTTT.

This clone was found many times. The chain couples TRBV6-4 to TRBJ2-3, with D perhaps matching TRBD1 (6 bases). This CDR3 has 15 residues. The ends were cut back, 3 bases at V and 1 base at J, with 11 bases in the middle. The germline V gene encodes CDR1 MRHNA and CDR2 SNTAGT. The CDR3 sequence: CASSESAGGTDTQYF. The CDR3 region has the DNA TGTGCCAGCAGTGAATCGGCAGGGGGCACAGATACGCAGTATTTT.

The chain recombines TRBV7-2 with TRBJ1-6, with a possible D match to TRBD1 (6 bases). V dropped 1 base and J dropped 9 bases, with 13 bases sitting between them. Germline V CDR1 and CDR2: SGHTA, FQGNSA. CDR3 length equals 15 residues. The chain's CDR3 is CASSLGGTSRSPLHF. The DNA of the CDR3 is TGTGCCAGCAGCTTAGGGGGGACATCGCGTTCACCCCTCCACTTT.

In its sample, this clone was seen a few times. This sequence joins TRBV6-1 and TRBJ1-2, with 8 bases that match TRBD1. CDR1 and CDR2 (germline): MNHNS, SASEGT. V gave up 5 bases and J gave up 8 bases; unmatched junction bases: 7. There are 13 residues in the CDR3. The CDR3 DNA sequence: TGTGCCAGCAGTCAATCGGGACAGGACGGCTACACCTTC. This codes for CASSQSGQDGYTF.

The gene calls are TRBV5-1 and TRBJ2-3; TRBD2 aligns across 8 bases. CDR1 is SGHRS, CDR2 YFSETQ, per germline. There are 16 residues in the CDR3. V shed 1 base and J 1 base; nucleotides not matched to a gene: 5. The CDR3: CASSLPPGGGTDTQYF. As DNA, the CDR3 is TGCGCCAGCAGCTTGCCTCCCGGGGGGGGCACAGATACGCAGTATTTT.

The chain has TRBV5-4 and TRBJ2-3; 11 bases line up with TRBD2. CDR1 and CDR2 (germline): SGHNT, YYREEE (reference sequence). Unmatched junction bases numbered 4, after V lost 6 bases and J lost 1 base. This CDR3 spans 15 amino acids. CDR3 protein: CASTSLAGGTDTQYF. As DNA, the CDR3 is TGTGCCAGCACCTCACTAGCGGGGGGCACAGATACGCAGTATTTT.

The chain links TRBV19 to TRBJ2-5; TRBD2 matches 8 bases. The CDR3 extends over 17 amino acids. V was clipped by 8 bases and J by 5 bases; unmatched bases: 19. The germline CDR1 and CDR2 sequences are LNHDA and SQIVND (reference sequence). In nucleotides, the CDR3 is TGTGCCAGTTCTTATCTACCCGGGACTAGGGTGAACGAGACCCAGTACTTC. It translates to CASSYLPGTRVNETQYF. The whole variable domain, remainder taken from reference TRBV19 and TRBJ2-5, is DGGITQSPKYLFRKEGQNVTLSCEQNLNHDAMYWYRQDPGQGLRLIYYSQIVNDFQKGDIAEGYSVSREKKESFPLTVTSAQKNPTAFYLCASSYLPGTRVNETQYFGPGTRLLVL.